A selection of T cell receptor beta chains follows, all from one sample in a study of T-cell memory formation after mild COVID-19. TCRdb independently ran MiXCR on the 5' RACE reads; one entry per CDR3 protein. Of 11,000 to 15,000 distinct CDR3 sequences detected, roughly 19% appear once; the ten largest clones hold around 48%. The sequenced sample consisted of PBMCs or a T cell subset sorted from them (not recorded which). All receptors derive from an adult woman who had mild COVID-19 (a few samples of this study predate the infection). Cell type and time point are not known. The CDR3 runs from the conserved cysteine through the conserved F or W. D genes are given only for firm matches. Size is stated for part of the rows, as once, few or many counts, or as a class when the clone is expanded.

clone_size	d_call	v_call	j_call	cdr3_aa	cdr3_nt
few	TRBD2	TRBV29-1	TRBJ2-3	CSVEDVETSGMSTDTQYF	TGCAGCGTTGAAGATGTGGAGACTAGCGGGATGAGCACAGATACGCAGTATTTT
many	.	TRBV30	TRBJ1-2	CAWAPDGYYGYTF	TGTGCCTGGGCCCCGGACGGCTACTATGGCTACACCTTC
many	TRBD1	TRBV9	TRBJ2-2	CASSVGTTGVYTGELFF	TGTGCCAGCAGCGTAGGGACGACAGGGGTGTACACCGGGGAGCTGTTTTTT
.	.	TRBV7-2	TRBJ1-4	CASSPGGGRATNEKLFF	TGTGCCAGCAGCCCCGGCGGAGGGCGTGCAACTAATGAAAAACTGTTTTTT
many	TRBD2	TRBV10-3	TRBJ2-7	CAISESFGGAEQYF	TGTGCCATCAGTGAGTCCTTCGGGGGGGCGGAGCAGTACTTC
.	TRBD2	TRBV15	TRBJ2-1	CATSSETSGFDEQFF	TGTGCCACCAGCAGTGAGACTAGCGGGTTCGATGAGCAGTTCTTC
.	TRBD1	TRBV5-1	TRBJ2-3	CASSSGTGGTDTQYF	TGCGCCAGCAGCTCGGGGACAGGCGGCACAGATACGCAGTATTTT
.	TRBD1	TRBV19	TRBJ1-1	CASSIVMGQGAMNTEAFF	TGTGCCAGTAGTATAGTAATGGGACAGGGGGCGATGAACACTGAAGCTTTCTTT
many	.	TRBV15	TRBJ2-5	CATSRLPRATPQETQYF	TGTGCCACCAGCAGATTACCCCGGGCCACTCCCCAAGAGACCCAGTACTTC
many	.	TRBV27	TRBJ2-3	CASSRLATDTQYF	TGTGCCAGCAGTAGGTTGGCCACAGATACGCAGTATTTT
.	.	TRBV5-4	TRBJ1-1	CASSLGQQNTEAFF	TGTGCCAGCAGCTTGGGACAGCAGAACACTGAAGCTTTCTTT
many	TRBD2	TRBV5-1	TRBJ2-5	CASSLDRGEILETQYF	TGCGCCAGCAGCTTGGATCGGGGGGAGATTTTAGAGACCCAGTACTTC
many	.	TRBV25-1	TRBJ1-2	CASSGAWGYTF	TGTGCCAGCAGCGGGGCTTGGGGCTACACCTTC
many	TRBD1	TRBV19	TRBJ2-6	CASSINRGKANVLTF	TGTGCCAGTAGTATAAACAGGGGGAAGGCCAACGTCCTGACTTTC
many	.	TRBV6-6	TRBJ1-1	CASSGASHAFF	TGTGCCAGCAGCGGAGCTAGCCACGCTTTCTTT
many	TRBD1	TRBV7-4	TRBJ1-5	CASSLADRAVGQPQHF	TGTGCCAGCAGCTTAGCGGACAGGGCGGTCGGTCAGCCCCAGCATTTT
many	TRBD1	TRBV29-1	TRBJ2-7	CSERRGHEQYF	TGCAGCGAAAGAAGGGGGCACGAGCAGTACTTC
.	.	TRBV20-1	TRBJ1-2	CSASPGPGHGYTF	TGCAGTGCTAGTCCCGGCCCGGGGCATGGCTACACCTTC
many	.	TRBV18	TRBJ2-7	CASSPLTEFPPYF	TGTGCCAGCTCACCGTTGACAGAGTTTCCCCCGTACTTC
many	.	TRBV6-5	TRBJ1-5	CASSYSSGQPQHF	TGTGCCAGCAGTTACTCTTCGGGTCAGCCCCAGCATTTT
many	.	TRBV6-5	TRBJ2-7	CASSYSGAIYEQYF	TGTGCCAGCAGTTATTCAGGGGCCATTTACGAGCAGTACTTC
.	.	TRBV14	TRBJ1-4	CASSQADRKVEKLFF	TGTGCCAGCAGCCAAGCAGACAGGAAGGTCGAAAAACTGTTTTTT
many	TRBD1	TRBV29-1	TRBJ1-4	CSVGGTGNEKLFF	TGCAGCGTTGGGGGGACAGGGAATGAAAAACTGTTTTTT
many	.	TRBV7-9	TRBJ1-1	CASSLSVVWNTEAFF	TGTGCCAGCAGCTTGTCAGTGGTATGGAACACTGAAGCTTTCTTT
many	TRBD2	TRBV7-2	TRBJ2-1	CASSLGDTLAGSQFF	TGTGCCAGCAGCTTAGGAGACACCCTAGCGGGATCGCAGTTCTTC
many	.	TRBV9	TRBJ2-1	CASSPRDFYNEQFF	TGTGCCAGCAGCCCCAGGGACTTCTACAATGAGCAGTTCTTC
many	.	TRBV11-2	TRBJ2-7	CASRQLIWGVYKQYF	TGTGCCAGCAGACAGCTGATTTGGGGGGTATACAAGCAGTACTTC
many	.	TRBV24-1	TRBJ2-1	CATSDQPYNEQFF	TGTGCCACCAGTGATCAGCCCTACAATGAGCAGTTCTTC
.	.	TRBV27	TRBJ2-3	CATKGGATDTQYF	TGTGCCACCAAAGGGGGGGCCACAGATACGCAGTATTTT
many	.	TRBV13	TRBJ1-4	CASSLGDRPNEKLFF	TGTGCCAGCAGCTTAGGCGACCGTCCTAATGAAAAACTGTTTTTT
many	.	TRBV7-6	TRBJ1-4	CASSLRFAGNNEKLFF	TGTGCCAGCAGTCTCCGCTTCGCAGGAAATAATGAAAAACTGTTTTTT
many	TRBD2	TRBV27	TRBJ2-7	CASRQLAGGSYEQYF	TGTGCCAGCAGACAATTAGCGGGGGGCTCCTACGAGCAGTACTTC
many	TRBD2	TRBV20-1	TRBJ2-7	CSARNQLAGGSSYEQYF	TGCAGTGCTAGAAATCAACTAGCGGGAGGTTCCTCCTACGAGCAGTACTTC
once	.	TRBV7-2	TRBJ1-1	CASSLREGDEAFF	TGTGCCAGCAGCTTACGGGAGGGAGACGAAGCTTTCTTT
many	.	TRBV25-1	TRBJ2-5	CASSESLWASRETQYF	TGTGCCAGCAGTGAATCCCTTTGGGCTAGCAGGGAGACCCAGTACTTC
many	.	TRBV5-1	TRBJ2-3	CASSPSATRAVLDTQYF	TGCGCCAGCAGCCCATCGGCGACAAGGGCGGTCTTGGATACGCAGTATTTT
many	TRBD2	TRBV29-1	TRBJ2-7	CSVVDLAGGYEQYF	TGCAGCGTTGTGGATCTAGCGGGGGGCTACGAGCAGTACTTC
many	.	TRBV5-1	TRBJ1-1	CASTRGGTEAFF	TGCGCCAGCACTCGGGGGGGCACTGAAGCTTTCTTT
.	.	TRBV4-1	TRBJ2-5	CASSLGTSETQYF	TGCGCCAGCAGCCTTGGGACATCGGAGACCCAGTACTTC
.	TRBD1	TRBV12-3/TRBV12-4	TRBJ2-7	CASGPGQGLVEQYF	TGTGCCAGCGGACCGGGACAGGGGTTGGTAGAGCAGTACTTC
.	.	TRBV6-2/TRBV6-3	TRBJ2-7	CASSYTLESEQYF	TGTGCCAGCAGTTACACACTAGAATCCGAGCAGTACTTC
many	.	TRBV19	TRBJ1-1	CATGRYMNTEAFF	TGTGCGACTGGCCGGTACATGAACACTGAAGCTTTCTTT
.	TRBD2	TRBV11-3	TRBJ2-1	CASSSSGTSGGADNEQFF	TGTGCCAGCAGCTCTTCTGGGACTAGCGGGGGCGCAGACAATGAGCAGTTCTTC
.	TRBD1	TRBV2	TRBJ2-3	CASRYRDRTTDTQYF	TGTGCCAGCAGGTACCGGGACAGAACCACAGATACGCAGTATTTT
many	.	TRBV25-1	TRBJ2-7	CASSGNSYEQYF	TGTGCCAGCAGTGGCAACAGCTACGAGCAGTACTTC
.	TRBD2	TRBV5-4	TRBJ2-5	CASSPGGLVQETQYF	TGTGCCAGCAGCCCGGGGGGACTAGTTCAAGAGACCCAGTACTTC
many	TRBD1	TRBV5-1	TRBJ1-5	CASSRDSFNQPQHF	TGCGCCAGCAGTAGGGACAGCTTCAATCAGCCCCAGCATTTT
many	.	TRBV7-6	TRBJ1-2	CASSLDLAGGDGYTF	TGTGCCAGCAGCTTGGATTTGGCCGGGGGGGATGGCTACACCTTC
many	.	TRBV12-3/TRBV12-4	TRBJ2-3	CASMGPSTDTQYF	TGTGCCAGCATGGGGCCGAGCACAGATACGCAGTATTTT
many	.	TRBV13	TRBJ1-1	CASSLGPGLNTEAFF	TGTGCCAGCAGCTTAGGACCGGGATTAAACACTGAAGCTTTCTTT
.	TRBD2	TRBV9	TRBJ2-3	CASSVFLAGGMDTQYF	TGTGCCAGCAGCGTGTTTTTAGCGGGGGGCATGGATACGCAGTATTTT
many	TRBD1	TRBV7-9	TRBJ1-2	CASQRGGQGFFGYTF	TGTGCCAGCCAGAGGGGCGGACAGGGATTTTTCGGCTACACCTTC
many	TRBD2	TRBV4-1	TRBJ2-2	CASSQEVAGDTGELFF	TGCGCCAGCAGCCAAGAAGTAGCGGGGGACACCGGGGAGCTGTTTTTT
.	TRBD1	TRBV9	TRBJ2-5	CASSVDGQGRETQYF	TGTGCCAGCAGCGTAGACGGACAGGGGCGGGAGACCCAGTACTTC